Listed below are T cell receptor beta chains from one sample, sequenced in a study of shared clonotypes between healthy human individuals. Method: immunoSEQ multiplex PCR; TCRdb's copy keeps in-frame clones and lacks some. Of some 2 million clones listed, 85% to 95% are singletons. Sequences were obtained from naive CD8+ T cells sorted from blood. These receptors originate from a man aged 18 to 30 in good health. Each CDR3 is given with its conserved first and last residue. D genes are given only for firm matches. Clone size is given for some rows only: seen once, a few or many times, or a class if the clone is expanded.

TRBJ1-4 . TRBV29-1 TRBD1 CSVGTPQGGEKLFF TGCAGCGTTGGGACCCCCCAGGGGGGTGAAAAACTGTTTTTT
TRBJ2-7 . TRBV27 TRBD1 CASSYIGQGGAYEQYF TGTGCCAGCAGTTACATCGGACAGGGAGGAGCCTACGAGCAGTACTTC
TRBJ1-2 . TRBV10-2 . CASSEASGYGYTF TGCGCCAGCAGTGAGGCATCCGGCTATGGCTACACCTTC
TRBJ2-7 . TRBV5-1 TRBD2 CASSAGRHYEQYF TGCGCCAGCAGCGCCGGGAGGCACTACGAGCAGTACTTC
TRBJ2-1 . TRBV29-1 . CSVEAWGLGYEQFF TGCAGCGTTGAGGCTTGGGGGCTCGGATATGAGCAGTTCTTC
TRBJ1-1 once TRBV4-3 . CASSQETTWDTEAFF TGCGCCAGCAGCCAAGAAACGACATGGGACACTGAAGCTTTCTTT
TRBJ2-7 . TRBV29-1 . CSVDTTGYEQYF TGCAGCGTCGATACAACCGGCTACGAGCAGTACTTC
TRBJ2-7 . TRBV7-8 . CASSLRPQTSSEQYF TGTGCCAGCAGCTTACGGCCCCAGACCAGCAGCGAGCAGTACTTC
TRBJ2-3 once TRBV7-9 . CASSAPRGGPDTQYF TGTGCCAGCAGCGCCCCCCGCGGAGGCCCAGATACGCAGTATTTT
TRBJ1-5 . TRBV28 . CASSLRAVNQPQHF TGTGCCAGCAGTTTAAGGGCAGTCAATCAGCCCCAGCATTTT
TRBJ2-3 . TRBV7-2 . CASSFLVGLTDTQYF TGTGCCAGCAGCTTTCTAGTGGGCCTCACAGATACGCAGTATTTT
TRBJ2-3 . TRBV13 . CASSSTQDTQYF TGTGCCAGCAGCTCCACCCAGGATACGCAGTATTTT
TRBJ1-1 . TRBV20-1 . CSARLENEAFF TGCAGTGCTAGACTTGAGAATGAAGCTTTCTTT
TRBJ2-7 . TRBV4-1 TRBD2 CASSQIAGETYEQYF TGCGCCAGCAGCCAAATAGCGGGAGAGACCTACGAGCAGTACTTC
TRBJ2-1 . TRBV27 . CASGEYNEQFF TGTGCCAGTGGAGAATACAATGAGCAGTTCTTC